Listed below are T cell receptor beta chains from one sample, sequenced in a study of CD8 T cells in Susac syndrome. TCRdb redid the calling of the immunoSEQ multiplex PCR reads with MiXCR, one entry per CDR3 protein. Among approximately 230,000 distinct CDR3 sequences listed, 93% were seen once. Material: CD4+ T cells from PBMCs. These receptors all stem from a human donor with multiple sclerosis. Each CDR3 is given with its conserved first and last residue. Fields, in order: V gene, J gene, CDR3 protein.

TRBV3-1	TRBJ1-1	CASSQELSHTEAFF
TRBV30	TRBJ2-3	CAWSVGGEGTDTQYF
TRBV4-1	TRBJ2-2	CASSQVPSGRVTGELFF
TRBV19	TRBJ2-1	CASSSPSGALDEQFF
TRBV20-1	TRBJ1-2	CSARVGRGGYGYTF
TRBV2	TRBJ2-3	CASSHRGQGMGTDTQYF
TRBV12-3/TRBV12-4	TRBJ2-3	CASGGTIVRDTQYF
TRBV27	TRBJ2-7	CASSFPVGEQYF
TRBV9	TRBJ2-6	CASSVTTKTREVTGANVLTF
TRBV19	TRBJ2-6	CASTRRGASEANVLTF
TRBV12-3/TRBV12-4	TRBJ2-1	CASSLARFNEQFF
TRBV15	TRBJ2-5	CATSRAGGARETQYF
TRBV11-2	TRBJ2-7	CASSLEGRGSYEQYF
TRBV4-1	TRBJ2-1	CASSPEGTGVNNEQFF
TRBV7-3	TRBJ2-7	CASSPAGQYREQYF
TRBV29-1	TRBJ1-5	CSVLNVSGEGQPQHF
TRBV18	TRBJ1-1	CASSETGLNTEAFF
TRBV6-5	TRBJ2-4	CASSSPGSKNIQYF
TRBV30	TRBJ2-1	CARNGLAGAGNEQFF
TRBV27	TRBJ1-2	CASTSIRQQDGYTF
TRBV28	TRBJ2-1	CASSSGPMEQFF
TRBV20-1	TRBJ2-5	CSARARSFFQETQYF
TRBV10-3	TRBJ1-5	CAISEAGGNQPQHF
TRBV4-1	TRBJ2-5	CASSQIAGGGTQYF
TRBV20-1	TRBJ1-2	CSARGGQGDWNYGYTF
TRBV4-1	TRBJ1-5	CASSPRGRGVSNQPQHF
TRBV15	TRBJ2-2	CATSSSVNTGELFF
TRBV14	TRBJ2-3	CASSSGLVNTDTQYF
TRBV10-3	TRBJ1-2	CAISEDAYGYTF
TRBV30	TRBJ2-7	CAWRGRDYEQYF
TRBV20-1	TRBJ2-3	CSAARRDRDTQYF
TRBV30	TRBJ2-1	CASHKVSYNEQFF
TRBV20-1	TRBJ2-1	CSAREAGGRNEQFF